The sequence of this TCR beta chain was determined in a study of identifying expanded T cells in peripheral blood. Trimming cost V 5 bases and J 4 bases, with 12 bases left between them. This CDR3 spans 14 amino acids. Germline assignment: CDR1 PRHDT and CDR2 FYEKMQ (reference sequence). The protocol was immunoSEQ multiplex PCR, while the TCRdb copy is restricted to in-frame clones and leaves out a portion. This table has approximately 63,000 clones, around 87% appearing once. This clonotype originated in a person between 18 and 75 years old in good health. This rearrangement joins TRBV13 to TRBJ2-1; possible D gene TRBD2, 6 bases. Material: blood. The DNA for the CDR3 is TGTGCCAGCAGCCGGAGGGGTACTTACAATGAGCAGTTCTTC. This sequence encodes CASSRRGTYNEQFF.